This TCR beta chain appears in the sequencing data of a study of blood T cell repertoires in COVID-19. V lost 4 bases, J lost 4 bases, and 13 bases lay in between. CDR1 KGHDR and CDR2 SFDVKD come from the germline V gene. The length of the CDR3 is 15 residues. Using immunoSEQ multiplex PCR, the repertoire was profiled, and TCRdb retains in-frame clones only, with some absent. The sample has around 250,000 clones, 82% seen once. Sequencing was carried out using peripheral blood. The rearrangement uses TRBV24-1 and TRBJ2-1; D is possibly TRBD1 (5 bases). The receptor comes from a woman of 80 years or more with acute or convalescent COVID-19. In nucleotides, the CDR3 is TGTGCCACCAGTGACCCCAGGGTTCCATACAATGAGCAGTTCTTC. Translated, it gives CATSDPRVPYNEQFF.